This T cell receptor (beta chain) was identified during a study of cytomegalovirus exposure and HLA in healthy donors. Study overall: From about 179 million T cells, an earlier analysis saw 90 million to 130 million unique TCR beta sequences.

V was pared by 6 bases and J by 2 bases, with 2 bases of the junction left unmatched. Germline CDR1 is WSHSY and CDR2 is SAAADI. This CDR3 region has 13 residues. With 60 Vbeta and 13 Jbeta primers, the PCR was carried out. Sequencing was performed with immunoSEQ multiplex PCR; in TCRdb, only in-frame clones are kept and a portion is missing. The sample lists about 220,000 clones; 76% were seen once. The chain employs TRBV10-2 and TRBJ2-7, with 9 bases aligning to TRBD2. Sequences were obtained from PBMCs. The sequence was collected from a man aged 18 to 29 in good health and CMV-seronegative. The chain's CDR3 is CASRIAGAYEQYF. The CDR3 bases are TGCGCCAGCAGGATAGCGGGGGCCTACGAGCAGTACTTC.